A single sample is the source of the 16 T cell receptor beta chains below, sequenced in a study of shared clonotypes between healthy human individuals. Measured with immunoSEQ multiplex PCR; TCRdb has only the in-frame clones, and not every one. The sample yields some 1.1 million clones, roughly 77% seen once. Sequenced material: memory CD4+ T cells from PBMCs. Indicated subset: CD45RA-negative fraction. The receptors stem from a man aged 18-30 years in good health. Some clones in this sample may be carry-over from other donors' samples.

The genes are TRBV4-1 and TRBJ1-5; 7 bases match TRBD1. The CDR3 is 13 residues long. V lost 4 bases and J lost 7; bases outside the gene matches: 4. CDR1 and CDR2 from the germline V gene are MGHRA and YSYEKL. CDR3: CASSRQGGQPQHF. As DNA, the CDR3 is TGCGCCAGCAGCCGACAGGGAGGGCAGCCCCAGCATTTT.

As regards this clone: It is likely a read error: a sequence one base away is far more abundant. The chain combines TRBV5-1 with TRBJ2-7, with 13 bases identical to TRBD2. The CDR3 is 16 residues long. Germline assignment: CDR1 SGHRS and CDR2 YFSETQ. The CDR3 loop reads CANSLEGTSGIYEQYF. The CDR3 nucleotides read TGCGCCAACAGCTTGGAAGGGACTAGCGGGATCTACGAGCAGTACTTC.

The chain has TRBV9 and TRBJ1-3; D may be TRBD1 (6 bases). Trimming stripped 3 bases from V and 4 bases from J, with 14 bases between. The CDR3 has 15 amino acids. Germline assignment: CDR1 SGDLS and CDR2 YYNGEE. The DNA of the CDR3 is TGTGCCAGCAGCGGAGCCCCCACAGGGGGAAACACCATATATTTT. Encoded protein: CASSGAPTGGNTIYF. The variable domain in full, with the rest retrieved from reference TRBV9 and TRBJ1-3, is DSGVTQTPKHLITATGQRVTLRCSPRSGDLSVYWYQQSLDQGLQFLIQYYNGEERAKGNILERFSAQQFPDLHSELNLSSLELGDSALYFCASSGAPTGGNTIYFGEGSWLTVV.

The chain links TRBV28 to TRBJ1-2; no firm D call. The CDR3 has 13 residues. Trimming took off 8 bases at V and 1 base at J, with 11 bases between the two ends. Germline loops: CDR1 MDHEN, CDR2 SYDVKM. The CDR3 nucleotides are TGTGCCAGCCGCCCCTCCGTTAACTATGGCTACACCTTC. Its translation is CASRPSVNYGYTF.

Regarding this clone: Other nucleotide sequences in the sample specify the same CDR3. The chain links TRBV9 to TRBJ2-1; the match to TRBD1 covers 7 bases. The CDR3 consists of 15 residues. The ends lost 0 bases at V and 4 bases at J; junction bases unmatched: 4. Germline CDR1 is SGDLS and CDR2 is YYNGEE. The CDR3 reads CASSVGQGGYNEQFF. The CDR3 DNA follows: TGTGCCAGCAGCGTAGGACAGGGTGGTTACAATGAGCAGTTCTTC.

This clone was counted a single time. The chain has TRBV6-5 and TRBJ2-3; D is unresolved. Germline-derived CDR1 and CDR2 are MNHEY and SVGAGI. There are 12 residues in the CDR3. Trimming removed 6 bases at V and 1 base at J, with 5 bases between. Here the CDR3 reads CASRTRTDTQYF. CDR3 sequence (DNA): TGTGCCAGCAGAACGCGCACAGATACGCAGTATTTT.

J is TRBJ2-1 and V is TRBV9; D is perhaps TRBD2 (5 bases). The CDR3 length is 20 residues. Germline V gives CDR1 SGDLS, CDR2 YYNGEE. Trimming removed 0 bases from V and 1 base from J, with 23 bases in between. CDR3 amino acids: CASSVALTIFDDISYNEQFF. The CDR3 DNA sequence: TGTGCCAGCAGCGTAGCTCTGACTATCTTCGACGATATATCCTACAATGAGCAGTTCTTC.

The V and J genes are TRBV30 and TRBJ1-2; weak D call: TRBD1 (6 bases). CDR1 is GTSNPN and CDR2 is SVGIG in the germline V gene (reference sequence). Trimming removed 5 bases at V and 6 bases at J, with 16 bases between. CDR3 length: 13 residues. The chain's CDR3 is CAWWDGDTHGYTF. CDR3 bases: TGTGCCTGGTGGGACGGGGACACCCATGGCTACACCTTC.

Of note for this clone: A much larger clone is a single base away; this may be a read error. Other DNA sequences from this sample encode an identical CDR3 as well. The chain uses TRBV6-6 and TRBJ2-7; unclear D gene. The CDR3 is 11 amino acids. The V gene's germline CDR1 is MNHNY and CDR2 SVGAGI (reference sequence). The V end lost 4 bases, the J end lost 2 bases, and 3 bases lay between the germline ends. DNA of the CDR3: TGTGCCAGCAGTTCCGCCTACGAGCAGTACTTC. This sequence encodes CASSSAYEQYF.

This CDR3 is CASSERPKETQYF. The CDR3 DNA is TGTGCCAGCAGCGAGCGACCCAAAGAGACCCAGTACTTC. The chain carries TRBV7-2 and TRBJ2-5; D not certain. The V end was cut by 5 bases, the J end by 3 bases, with 10 bases between. The CDR3 runs 13 residues. The germline CDR1 and CDR2 sequences are SGHTA and FQGNSA.

The chain carries TRBV14 and TRBJ1-1, with D perhaps TRBD1 (6 bases). The CDR3 runs 16 residues. Trimming took 1 base from V and 0 from J, leaving 12 bases between them. Germline lookup yields CDR1 SGHDN and CDR2 FVKESK. CDR3 amino acids: CASSQVAGALNTEAFF. CDR3 bases: TGTGCCAGCAGCCAAGTTGCAGGGGCCTTGAACACTGAAGCTTTCTTT.

The rearrangement joins TRBV11-2 to TRBJ2-7, with 7 bases matching TRBD2. The length of the CDR3 is 15 residues. J lost 2 bases, V lost 4 bases, and 8 bases had no gene match. From germline, CDR1 is SGHAT and CDR2 FQNNGV. DNA for the CDR3: TGTGCCAGCAGCTCAGCAAGGACTAGTCCCTACGAGCAGTACTTC. This sequence encodes CASSSARTSPYEQYF.

J is TRBJ2-2 and V is TRBV7-3; D perhaps matches TRBD1 (5 bases). V was clipped by 5 bases and J by 3 bases, with 10 bases between them. The CDR3 contains 14 residues. Germline CDR1 reads SGHTA; CDR2 reads FQGTGA. CDR3 in amino acids: CASSPRQYTGELFF. In DNA, the CDR3 is TGTGCCAGCAGCCCCCGACAGTACACCGGGGAGCTGTTTTTT.

The V gene is TRBV7-8, the J gene TRBJ2-2, with a tentative D call TRBD2 (5 bases). V gave up 7 bases and J gave up 2 bases, with 17 bases separating them. The germline CDR1 and CDR2 sequences are SGHVS and FQNEAQ. The CDR3 is made up of 16 amino acids. This CDR3 reads CASNSRAGANTGELFF. Here the CDR3 DNA reads TGTGCCAGCAACTCACGGGCGGGCGCCAACACCGGGGAGCTGTTTTTT.

This rearrangement joins TRBV30 to TRBJ1-1; tentatively, D is TRBD1 (5 bases). CDR3 size: 13 residues. Trimming shortened V by 2 bases and J by 1 base, and 8 bases separated the two germline ends. Germline V gene data show CDR1 as GTSNPN and CDR2 as SVGIG (reference sequence). The CDR3 bases are TGTGCCTGGAGTTTACAGGAGAACACTGAAGCTTTCTTT. This encodes CAWSLQENTEAFF.

The chain links TRBV10-2 to TRBJ2-1; the D is unclear. V shed 6 bases and J shed 4 bases, with 10 bases lying between them. CDR3 length: 13 residues. Germline V gene lookup returns CDR1 WSHSY and CDR2 SAAADI. CDR3 DNA: TGCGCCAGCAGACTCGACAAATACAATGAGCAGTTCTTC. Translated: CASRLDKYNEQFF.